This TCR beta chain was sequenced during a study of T cell responses to AZD1222 COVID-19 vaccine (dated by TCRdb to the early 2020s). Context from the whole study: A total of just over 230 trial participants underwent TCR sequencing, of whom 200 to 220 had received two doses of AZD1222 and around 25 had received two doses of the MenACWY control vaccine. Trial participants were enrolled by age into 18-55, 56-69 and 70-plus year subgroups, with roughly 150, 30 and 60 TCR-sequenced participants respectively. Here is what the overall study found, with its caveats: Vaccine-associated CD4 TCRs spanned the whole spike protein, with dominant responses in regions 160-218 and 743-854. In the small 56-69-year group, the increase in depth fell short of significance, most likely because of low power. Participants were mostly white British, with more females than males. The authors suggested clonal diversity may have been underestimated. Conclusions about previously exposed vaccinees are limited because only six or seven AZD1222 recipients were SARS-CoV-2 seropositive at baseline. Spike-specific TCR breadth and depth rose significantly after two AZD1222 doses compared with day 0 and with MenACWY recipients. Nearly half of unique spike-specific TCRs reportedly recognized epitopes outside regions mutated in the B.1.351 and B.1.1.7 variants. Because no samples from the day 14 peak response were available, repertoires could be characterized only after the peak T cell response.

Taken with the paper, the label for time point translates to: sample from adult after SARS-CoV-2 infection, after symptom onset. A couple of convalescent COVID-19 patients, sampled after symptom onset from adults with prior SARS-CoV-2 infection, were also TCR-sequenced for comparison. In regard to this clone: This receptor's antigen is unknown. One base away there is no much larger clone; base qualities are not given.

The CDR3 regions of human TCRbeta chains were analyzed by immunosequencing. From the authors' description of their analysis: Repertoire TCRs were checked for matches against a reference library of SARS-CoV-2-specific TCRs that had been generated using the MIRA antigen-specificity platform. Breadth was defined as the fraction of unique TCRs that were SARS-CoV-2-associated, and depth was defined as the fraction of total T cells that were SARS-CoV-2-associated. Each spike-specific TCR was assigned to its reactive spike region and to a CD4 or CD8 class using the MIRA data. Log10-transformed breadth and depth values were compared by one-way ANOVA with Sidak's multiple comparisons tests. The table was pulled from immuneACCESS by TCRdb, which kept in-frame rearrangements only. Such tables lose some clones; where checked, under half of the loss comes from unresolved V genes, and the rest has no known cause. V and J calls and clone size are those listed in that table; D and trimming were worked out from the DNA. This sample gives about 140,000 clones in total; 85% to 95% of them show up just once. In total, the top ten clones hold roughly 12% of the sample.

This clonotype originated in an adult who had recovered from COVID-19. The specimen was peripheral blood, collected after recovery from COVID-19.

The CDR3 protein: CASSYLQASFNYGYTF. The DNA sequence is given as TGTGCCAGCAGTTACTTACAGGCATCATTTAACTATGGCTACACCTTC. The V and J segments used are TRBV6-5 and TRBJ1-2; possibly the D gene is TRBD1, per 5 matching bases. CDR3 length: 16 amino acids, cysteine to phenylalanine. Only CDR3 DNA is held: 48 bases, read in frame from base 1. CDR1 MNHEY and CDR2 SVGAGI are derived from the germline V gene. V gives up 1 base and J gives up 1 base, and the segment between their germline ends measures 13 bases.